This TCR beta chain was sequenced during a study of shared clonotypes between healthy human individuals. Study-level information: The cohort comprised two women and a few men. Their ages spanned 18 to 49 years. For every donor, three CD4 naive, three CD4 memory, two CD8 naive and one CD8 memory plates were used. Study-level results: Relative to their counterparts shared across all four donors, non-shared clonotypes exhibited diminished generation probabilities.

Clones were read by immunoSEQ multiplex PCR, and TCRdb kept only the in-frame ones, dropping some. The data hold more than 2 million clones, with about 93% observed a single time. The CDR3 spans 14 residues. The germline V and J ends were trimmed by 5 bases and 2 bases, with 10 bases remaining between them. CDR1 PRHDT and CDR2 FYEKMQ come from the germline V gene (reference sequence). Naivety among CD8 cells was defined by CD45RO negativity and positive CCR7 selection, thereby excluding terminally differentiated effector memory CD45RA+ cells. Notes on this clone: Its target is not known.

This sequence originates from a man aged 18 to 29 in good health. Some clones in this sample may be carry-over from other donors' samples. V gene TRBV13 combines with J gene TRBJ1-3; TRBD1 might be the D (6 bases). The sample taken for sequencing was naive CD8+ T cells from PBMCs. The CDR3 nucleotides read TGTGCCAGCAGCATACAGGGTGCTGGAAACACCATATATTTT. This sequence encodes CASSIQGAGNTIYF.